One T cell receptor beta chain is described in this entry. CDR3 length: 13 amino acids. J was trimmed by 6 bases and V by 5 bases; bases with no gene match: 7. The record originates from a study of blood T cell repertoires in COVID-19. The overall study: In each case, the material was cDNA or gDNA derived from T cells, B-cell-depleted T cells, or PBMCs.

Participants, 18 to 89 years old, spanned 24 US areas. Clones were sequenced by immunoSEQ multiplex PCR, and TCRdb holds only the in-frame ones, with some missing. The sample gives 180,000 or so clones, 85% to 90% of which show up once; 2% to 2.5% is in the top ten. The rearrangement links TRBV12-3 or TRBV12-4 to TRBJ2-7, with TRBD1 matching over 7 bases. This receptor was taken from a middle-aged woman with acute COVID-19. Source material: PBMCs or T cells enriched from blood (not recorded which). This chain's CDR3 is CASSKRGPGEQYF. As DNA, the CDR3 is TGTGCCAGCAGTAAGAGGGGGCCGGGCGAGCAGTACTTC.